This TCR beta chain is drawn from a study of blood T cells in healthy people across ages. A sample-barcoded 5' primer and a J-beta primer mix were used in a second PCR of roughly 7 to 11 cycles. A 12-random-nucleotide template-switch adaptor tagged each cDNA molecule. TCRdb recomputed calls from the 5' RACE reads with MiXCR, one row per CDR3 protein. The sample includes 650,000 to 1,000,000 distinct CDR3 sequences, 35% to 40% of them seen just once. Germline V gene sequence: CDR1 LGHDT, CDR2 YNNKEL (reference sequence). The V end was cut by 4 bases, the J end by 0 bases, with 15 bases between. This CDR3 spans 16 amino acids. Worth noting for this clonotype: The antigen is undetermined.

General study findings and limits: A roughly linear age-dependent decrease characterized TCR beta diversity per million T cells. In the absence of known donor CMV status, changes in expanded clonotypes were possibly confounded.

The sequence came from a man between 18 and 35 years old in good health. The sample was blood. The chain uses TRBV3-1 and TRBJ1-2, with D possibly TRBD1 on 6 matching bases. The CDR3 coding sequence is TGTGCCAGCAGCCGGGCCCGGGGGGCGCCTAACTATGGCTACACCTTC. Amino acids: CASSRARGAPNYGYTF.